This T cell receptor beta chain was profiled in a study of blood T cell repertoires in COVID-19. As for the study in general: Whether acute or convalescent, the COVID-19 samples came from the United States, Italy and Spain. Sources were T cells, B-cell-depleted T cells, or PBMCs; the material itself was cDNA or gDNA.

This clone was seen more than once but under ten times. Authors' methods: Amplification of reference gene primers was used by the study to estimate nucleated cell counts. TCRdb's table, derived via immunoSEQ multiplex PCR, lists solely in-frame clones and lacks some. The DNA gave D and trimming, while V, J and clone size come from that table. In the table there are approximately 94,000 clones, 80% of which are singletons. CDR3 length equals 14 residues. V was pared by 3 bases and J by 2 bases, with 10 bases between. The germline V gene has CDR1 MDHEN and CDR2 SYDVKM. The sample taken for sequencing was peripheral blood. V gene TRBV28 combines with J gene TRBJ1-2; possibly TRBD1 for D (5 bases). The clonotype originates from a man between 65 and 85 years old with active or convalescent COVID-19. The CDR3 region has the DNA TGTGCCAGCAGTTTTGGCAGGGTGAACTATGGCTACACCTTC. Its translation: CASSFGRVNYGYTF.